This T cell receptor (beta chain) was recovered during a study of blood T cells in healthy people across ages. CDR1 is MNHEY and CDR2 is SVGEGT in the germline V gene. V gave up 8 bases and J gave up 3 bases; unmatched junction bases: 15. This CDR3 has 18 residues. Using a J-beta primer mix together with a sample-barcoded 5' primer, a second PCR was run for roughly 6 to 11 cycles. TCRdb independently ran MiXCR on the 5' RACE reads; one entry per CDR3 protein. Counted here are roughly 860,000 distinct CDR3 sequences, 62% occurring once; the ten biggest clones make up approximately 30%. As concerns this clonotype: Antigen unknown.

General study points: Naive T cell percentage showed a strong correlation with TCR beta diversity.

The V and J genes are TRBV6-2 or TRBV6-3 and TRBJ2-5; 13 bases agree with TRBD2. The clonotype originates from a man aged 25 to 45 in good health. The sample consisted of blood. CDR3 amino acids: CASGYGGLGLAGKETQYF. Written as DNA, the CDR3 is TGTGCCAGCGGCTATGGGGGCCTGGGACTAGCGGGGAAAGAGACCCAGTACTTC.